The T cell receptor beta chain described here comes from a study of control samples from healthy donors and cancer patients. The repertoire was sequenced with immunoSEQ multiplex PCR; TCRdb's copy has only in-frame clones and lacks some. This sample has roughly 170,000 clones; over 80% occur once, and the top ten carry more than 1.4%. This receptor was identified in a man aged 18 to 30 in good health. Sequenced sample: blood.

The CDR3 spells CARSAGGYTF. Written as DNA, the CDR3 is TGTGCCAGAAGCGCAGGGGGCTACACCTTC. The chain carries TRBV5-3 and TRBJ1-2; tentatively, D is TRBD1 (5 bases). TRBV5-3 is known as an ORF, though its function is uncertain. The CDR3 length is 10 residues. The germline V and J ends were trimmed by 4 bases and 8 bases, with 6 bases remaining between them.